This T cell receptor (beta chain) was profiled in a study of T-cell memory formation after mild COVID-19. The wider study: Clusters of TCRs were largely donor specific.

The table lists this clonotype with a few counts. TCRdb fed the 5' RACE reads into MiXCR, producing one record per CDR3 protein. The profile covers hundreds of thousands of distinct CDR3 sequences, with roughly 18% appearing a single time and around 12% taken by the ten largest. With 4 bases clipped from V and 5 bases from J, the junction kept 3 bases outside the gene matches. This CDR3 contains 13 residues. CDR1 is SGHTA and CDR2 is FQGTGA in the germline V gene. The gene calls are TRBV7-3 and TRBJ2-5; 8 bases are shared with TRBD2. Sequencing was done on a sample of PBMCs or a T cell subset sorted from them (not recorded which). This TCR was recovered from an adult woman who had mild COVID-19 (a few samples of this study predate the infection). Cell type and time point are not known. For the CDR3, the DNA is TGTGCCAGCAGCTCAGCGGGGGTTGAGACCCAGTACTTC. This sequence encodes CASSSAGVETQYF.